Presented here are 30 T cell receptor beta chains from one specimen sequenced in a study of shared clonotypes between healthy human individuals. Here immunoSEQ multiplex PCR was the method, and the copy in TCRdb shows in-frame clones only, minus some. The sample contains just over 2,000,000 clones, about 95% of which appear only once. CD45RO-negative, CCR7-selected cells formed the naive CD8 fraction, which excluded terminally differentiated effector memory CD45RA+ cells. The sample consisted of naive CD8+ T cells sorted from blood. The receptor set was obtained from a man aged 18 to 30 in good health.

This chain joins TRBV7-2 and TRBJ1-1; D is unresolved. The V end lost 1 base, the J end lost 5 bases, and 11 bases lay between the germline ends. Germline V CDR1 and CDR2: SGHTA, FQGNSA. The CDR3 consists of 14 residues. CDR3 coding DNA: TGTGCCAGCAGCTTAGAGGAGGGAGATACTGAAGCTTTCTTT. This gives the protein CASSLEEGDTEAFF.

Worth noting for this clone: This sample also contains other DNA sequences that code for the same CDR3. The chain couples TRBV28 to TRBJ1-6, with TRBD1 matching over 12 bases. CDR1 MDHEN and CDR2 SYDVKM come from the germline V gene. The length of the CDR3 is 15 residues. After removal of 6 bases from V and 15 bases from J, the junction contained 12 bases not matched to a gene. The chain's CDR3 is CASRTPGTGGIDLHF. Written as DNA, the CDR3 is TGTGCCAGCAGGACACCCGGGACAGGGGGCATTGACCTCCACTTT.

The rearrangement joins TRBV12-5 to TRBJ2-7, with TRBD1 as a possible D gene (6 bases). The CDR3 consists of 20 residues. V gave up 0 bases and J gave up 2 bases, with 26 bases separating them. Germline CDR1 LGHNT, CDR2 FRNRAP. The CDR3 nucleotides are TGTGCTAGTGGTTTGGTCCCCTCACTTAACAGGGAATCTTTTCCCTACGAGCAGTACTTC. Its protein is CASGLVPSLNRESFPYEQYF.

This CDR3 reads CASSLVRDNEQFF. DNA of the CDR3: TGTGCCAGCAGCTTAGTGCGGGACAATGAGCAGTTCTTC. V is TRBV7-2 and J is TRBJ2-1; a possible D gene is TRBD2 (5 bases). Germline CDR1 SGHTA, CDR2 FQGNSA. The germline V and J ends were trimmed by 1 base and 5 bases, with 6 bases remaining between them. This CDR3 contains 13 residues.

The rearrangement uses TRBV27 and TRBJ2-1; 10 bases map to TRBD2. V shed 9 bases, J shed 6 bases, and the junction held 8 bases outside the gene matches. This CDR3 is built from 14 residues. Germline CDR1 and CDR2: MNHEY and SMNVEV (reference sequence). The CDR3 DNA sequence: TGTGCCAGTACCGGGACTAGCGCCCTCAATGAGCAGTTCTTC. Translation gives CASTGTSALNEQFF.

This clone was seen only once. The rearrangement links TRBV5-6 to TRBJ2-7; 8 nucleotides align to TRBD1. The CDR3 extends over 15 amino acids. Unmatched junction bases numbered 8, after V lost 1 base and J lost 5 bases. Per germline, CDR1 SGHDT and CDR2 YYEEEE. The CDR3, as DNA: TGTGCCAGCAGCTTGTTAAGAGACAGGGGCCACGAGCAGTACTTC. The encoded protein is CASSLLRDRGHEQYF.

Regarding this clone: The sample holds other DNA sequences that translate to the same CDR3. V usage is TRBV15 and J usage is TRBJ2-3, with 9 bases matching TRBD1. Germline CDR1 LNHNV, CDR2 YYDKDF (reference sequence). The CDR3 runs to 15 residues. V trimming: 0 bases; J trimming: 4 bases; junction bases outside the gene matches: 2. The CDR3 nucleotides read TGTGCCACCAGCAGAGAGGGACAGGGCGCAGATACGCAGTATTTT. Amino acid sequence: CATSREGQGADTQYF.

The rearrangement uses TRBV7-8 and TRBJ1-1; D unclear. The germline V gene has CDR1 SGHVS and CDR2 FQNEAQ. V was clipped by 5 bases and J by 8 bases, with 12 bases between them. The CDR3 runs to 12 residues. CDR3 DNA sequence: TGTGCCAGCAGCAAGAGCGGTAACGAAGCTTTCTTT. Its translation: CASSKSGNEAFF.

This clone was recorded only once. The chain links TRBV27 to TRBJ1-4; D possibly corresponds to TRBD1 (6 bases). The CDR3 totals 15 residues. V lost 2 bases and J lost 8, with 15 bases in between. Germline V gene data show CDR1 as MNHEY and CDR2 as SMNVEV (reference sequence). The CDR3 is CASSLGGPGREKLFF. The CDR3 coding sequence is TGTGCCAGCAGTTTAGGGGGGCCGGGGAGAGAAAAACTGTTTTTT.

The V call is TRBV14, the J call TRBJ2-7; D is perhaps TRBD2 (5 bases). Germline CDR1 is SGHDN and CDR2 is FVKESK. Trimming removed 0 bases at V and 6 bases at J, with 18 bases between. The length of the CDR3 is 16 residues. This CDR3 reads CASSQDIGLALSEQYF. The CDR3 coding sequence is TGTGCCAGCAGCCAAGATATCGGGCTAGCTCTCTCCGAGCAGTACTTC.

The chain combines TRBV27 with TRBJ1-3, with D tentatively TRBD1 (5 bases). The CDR3 is made up of 16 amino acids. V lost 0 bases and J 4 bases, leaving 13 bases between the germline ends. Germline-derived CDR1 and CDR2 are MNHEY and SMNVEV (reference sequence). The chain's CDR3 is CASSLSWGSAGNTIYF. Here the CDR3 DNA reads TGTGCCAGCAGTTTATCGTGGGGGTCGGCGGGAAACACCATATATTTT.

The V and J genes are TRBV5-4 and TRBJ2-2; 7 nucleotides line up with TRBD2. The CDR3 loop spans 13 amino acids. Losses at the gene ends were 3 bases for V and 6 bases for J; bases not matched to a gene: 2. In germline, CDR1 is SGHNT, CDR2 YYREEE (reference sequence). The CDR3 DNA sequence: TGTGCCAGCAGCTACAGCGGGGCCGGGGAGCTGTTTTTT. It specifies CASSYSGAGELFF.

The table lists this clone with a few counts. The chain links TRBV15 to TRBJ1-2; 8 nucleotides align to TRBD1. The CDR3 spans 15 residues. Per germline, CDR1 LNHNV and CDR2 YYDKDF (reference sequence). The V segment lost 3 bases and the J segment 4 bases; nucleotides outside the gene matches: 7. CDR3 residues: CATSSHRGTLYGYTF. The DNA for the CDR3 is TGTGCCACCAGCAGTCACAGGGGGACGCTCTATGGCTACACCTTC.

The chain uses TRBV13 and TRBJ1-1; tentative D call: TRBD1 (6 bases). The CDR3 consists of 13 residues. Trimming stripped 1 base from V and 7 bases from J, with 10 bases between. The V gene's germline CDR1 is PRHDT and CDR2 FYEKMQ (reference sequence). The CDR3, as DNA: TGTGCCAGCAGCTTAGACAGGGCTCTTGAAGCTTTCTTT. Translated: CASSLDRALEAFF.

The chain combines TRBV4-3 with TRBJ1-4; 8 bases are a match to TRBD1. The CDR3 loop spans 20 amino acids. J lost 7 bases, V lost 0 bases, and 19 bases had no gene match. Per germline, CDR1 LGHNA and CDR2 YSLEER. In nucleotides, the CDR3 is TGCGCCAGCAGCCAAGACCTTCCGGACAGGGAAAGGTTTCTACGTGAAAAACTGTTTTTT. Protein product: CASSQDLPDRERFLREKLFF.

This sequence joins TRBV30 and TRBJ2-7, with D perhaps matching TRBD2 (6 bases). The length of the CDR3 is 11 residues. CDR1 GTSNPN and CDR2 SVGIG come from the germline V gene (reference sequence). CDR3 in amino acids: CAPGLRAEQYF. CDR3 in DNA: TGTGCTCCGGGACTTCGCGCCGAGCAGTACTTC.

Notes on this clone: This same CDR3 is encoded by further DNA sequences in the sample. The chain combines TRBV9 with TRBJ1-2; 7 bases are shared with TRBD1. Trimming at V came to 3 bases and at J to 4 bases, leaving 3 bases not matched to a gene. The CDR3 has 13 amino acids. Germline V CDR1 and CDR2: SGDLS, YYNGEE. Here the CDR3 DNA reads TGTGCCAGCAGCGCGCAGGGGGGCTATGGCTACACCTTC. Its translation: CASSAQGGYGYTF.

The chain uses TRBV10-2 and TRBJ2-7, with TRBD1 matching over 7 bases. J gave up 1 base and V 7 bases, and 1 base lay outside the gene matches. Germline CDR1 reads WSHSY; CDR2 reads SAAADI. The CDR3 covers 12 residues. The CDR3 loop reads CASTDRSYEQYF. The CDR3 DNA follows: TGCGCCAGCACGGACAGGTCCTACGAGCAGTACTTC.

Notes on this clone: This sample also contains other DNA sequences that code for the same CDR3. CDR3 coding DNA: TGTGCCATCAGTGACGACAGCTCCTACGAGCAGTACTTC. Translation: CAISDDSSYEQYF. This chain joins TRBV10-3 and TRBJ2-7; D may be TRBD1 (5 bases). V was pared by 3 bases and J by 0 bases, with 6 bases between. Germline CDR1 is ENHRY and CDR2 is SYGVKD. The CDR3 contains 13 residues.

The rearrangement links TRBV10-2 to TRBJ2-2, with 9 nucleotides matching TRBD1. The CDR3 is 13 amino acids. The J segment lost 6 bases and the V segment lost 6 bases, leaving 2 bases of the junction unmatched. Germline V gene data show CDR1 as WSHSY and CDR2 as SAAADI. CDR3 protein: CASSRTGAGELFF. In nucleotides, the CDR3 is TGCGCCAGCAGCAGGACAGGGGCCGGGGAGCTGTTTTTT.

The chain joins TRBV7-9 to TRBJ2-7; possibly TRBD1 or TRBD2 for D (5 bases each). Between the trimmed V and J ends, which lost 3 bases and 5 bases, there was a span of 8 bases. Germline V CDR1 and CDR2: SEHNR, FQNEAQ (reference sequence). The length of the CDR3 is 12 residues. CDR3 amino acids: CASSFGDHEQYF. Written as DNA, the CDR3 is TGTGCCAGCAGCTTCGGGGACCACGAGCAGTACTTC.

CDR3 region: CASSQDSASGSQETQYF. The DNA for the CDR3 is TGCGCCAGCAGCCAAGATTCGGCTAGCGGGAGTCAAGAGACCCAGTACTTC. V usage is TRBV4-3 and J usage is TRBJ2-5; 10 bases are a match to TRBD2. The CDR3 loop spans 17 amino acids. J was trimmed by 2 bases and V by 0 bases; bases with no gene match: 6. The germline V gene encodes CDR1 LGHNA and CDR2 YSLEER.

The genes are TRBV28 and TRBJ2-1; D uncertain. The length of the CDR3 is 15 residues. V lost 5 bases and J lost 0, with 11 bases in between. Germline assignment: CDR1 MDHEN and CDR2 SYDVKM. The CDR3 region is CASSPTVRSYNEQFF. The CDR3 DNA is TGTGCCAGCAGTCCTACAGTTCGCTCCTACAATGAGCAGTTCTTC.

The chain is built from TRBV4-3 and TRBJ2-3; D uncertain. Germline V gene lookup returns CDR1 LGHNA and CDR2 YSLEER. Trimming pared 0 bases from V and 0 bases from J, leaving 13 bases between. CDR3 length equals 17 residues. The CDR3 reads CASSQDIEVGSTDTQYF. The CDR3 DNA follows: TGCGCCAGCAGCCAAGATATAGAAGTGGGTAGCACAGATACGCAGTATTTT.

The CDR3 DNA sequence: TGTGCCAGCAGCCAAGAGGCGGACACTCCTATCTACGAGCAGTACTTC. Residues: CASSQEADTPIYEQYF. This rearrangement joins TRBV4-2 to TRBJ2-7; a possible D gene is TRBD1 (5 bases). Per germline, CDR1 LGHNA and CDR2 YNFKEQ. The CDR3 totals 16 residues. V was pared by 0 bases and J by 3 bases, with 15 bases between.

The chain employs TRBV7-8 and TRBJ2-7; 7 positions agree with TRBD2. The V and J ends lost 4 bases and 7 bases, in that order; junction bases with no gene match: 7. This CDR3 comprises 13 residues. Germline values: CDR1 SGHVS, CDR2 FQNEAQ. Here the CDR3 reads CASSWTGTTEQYF. The CDR3 region has the DNA TGTGCCAGCAGCTGGACCGGGACTACAGAGCAGTACTTC. The complete variable domain, with remaining parts taken from reference TRBV7-8 and TRBJ2-7, reads GAGVSQSPRYKVAKRGQDVALRCDPISGHVSLFWYQQALGQGPEFLTYFQNEAQLDKSGLPSDRFFAERPEGSVSTLKIQRTQQEDSAVYLCASSWTGTTEQYFGPGTRLTVT.

For this clone: Different DNA sequences within this sample yield the same CDR3. The CDR3 region has the DNA TGTGCCAGCAGCTACAGGGATGGGTACGAGCAGTACTTC. This translates into CASSYRDGYEQYF. The chain is built from TRBV27 and TRBJ2-7, with a tentative D call TRBD1 (6 bases). The CDR3 runs 13 residues. Germline lookup yields CDR1 MNHEY and CDR2 SMNVEV (reference sequence). Between the trimmed V and J ends, which lost 6 bases and 4 bases, there was a span of 13 bases.

Comment on this clone: Other DNA sequences in this specimen translate into the identical CDR3. CDR3 sequence reads: CASSLGTEAFF. DNA of the CDR3: TGTGCCAGCAGCTTAGGGACTGAAGCTTTCTTT. The chain links TRBV7-9 to TRBJ1-1; D is uncertain. The CDR3 sequence is 11 residues long. CDR1 and CDR2 (germline): SEHNR, FQNEAQ (reference sequence). V gave up 1 base and J gave up 5 bases, with 2 bases separating them.

This chain joins TRBV7-6 and TRBJ2-7; 11 bases are a match to TRBD2. Losses at the gene ends were 4 bases for V and 7 bases for J; bases not matched to a gene: 9. From germline, CDR1 is SGHVS and CDR2 FNYEAQ. This CDR3 contains 15 residues. In nucleotides, the CDR3 is TGTGCCAGCAGCTCGGTAGCGGGAGGGCCTCTTGAGCAGTACTTC. Translating it yields CASSSVAGGPLEQYF.

V gene TRBV11-3 combines with J gene TRBJ2-1; 13 bases fit TRBD2. The CDR3 loop spans 17 amino acids. Germline CDR1 is SGHNT and CDR2 is YENEEA. V gave up 5 bases and J gave up 9 bases; unmatched junction bases: 13. CDR3 coding DNA: TGTGCCAGCAGCATGGGACTAGCGGGATCCAGAAAGGGTGAGCAGTTCTTC. Translating gives CASSMGLAGSRKGEQFF.